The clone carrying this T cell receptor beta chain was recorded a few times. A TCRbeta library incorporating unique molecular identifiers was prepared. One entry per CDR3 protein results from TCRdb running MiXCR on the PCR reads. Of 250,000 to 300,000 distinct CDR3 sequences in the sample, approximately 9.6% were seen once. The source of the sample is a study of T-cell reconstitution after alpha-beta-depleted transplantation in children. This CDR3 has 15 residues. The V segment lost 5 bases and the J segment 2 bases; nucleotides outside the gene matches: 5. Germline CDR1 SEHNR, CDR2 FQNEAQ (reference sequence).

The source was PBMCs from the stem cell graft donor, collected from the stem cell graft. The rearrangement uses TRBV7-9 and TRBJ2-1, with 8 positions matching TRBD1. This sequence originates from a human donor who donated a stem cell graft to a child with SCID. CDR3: CASSRDRGPYNEQFF. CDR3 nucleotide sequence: TGTGCCAGCAGCCGAGACAGGGGCCCCTACAATGAGCAGTTCTTC. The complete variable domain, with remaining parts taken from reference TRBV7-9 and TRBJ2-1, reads DTGVSQNPRHKITKRGQNVTFRCDPISEHNRLYWYRQTLGQGPEFLTYFQNEAQLEKSRLLSDRFSAERPKGSFSTLEIQRTEQGDSAMYLCASSRDRGPYNEQFFGPGTRLTVL.